The next 20 T cell receptor beta chains were all read from a single sample in a study of blood T cell repertoires in COVID-19. The assay was immunoSEQ multiplex PCR, and TCRdb's table has in-frame clones only and misses some. Among about 230,000 clones listed, 65% to 90% were seen once. The specimen was peripheral blood. Every receptor here comes from a man between 50 and 59 years old with COVID-19, enrolled during active disease.

This chain joins TRBV18 and TRBJ2-7; 8 bases align to TRBD1. With V trimmed by 0 bases and J by 3 bases, 7 bases remained unmatched. This CDR3 contains 16 residues. CDR1 and CDR2 (germline): KGHSH, LQKENI. This CDR3 is CASSPPSGQDYYEQYF. CDR3 nucleotides: TGTGCCAGCTCACCACCGTCGGGACAGGACTACTACGAGCAGTACTTC.

The chain employs TRBV5-1 and TRBJ2-7; tentative D call: TRBD2 (7 bases). Trimming cost V 3 bases and J 7 bases, with 23 bases left between them. Germline V gene sequence: CDR1 SGHRS, CDR2 YFSETQ. There are 16 residues in the CDR3. This CDR3 reads CASSSSGGGADREQYF. The DNA for the CDR3 is TGCGCCAGCAGCTCCTCCGGAGGGGGGGCGGATCGAGAGCAGTACTTC.

The V gene is TRBV5-6, the J gene TRBJ2-1, with D unresolved. This CDR3 has 12 amino acids. Per germline, CDR1 SGHDT and CDR2 YYEEEE. The ends were cut back, 2 bases at V and 9 bases at J, with 9 bases in the middle. CDR3 in DNA: TGTGCCAGCAGCTTTTCCCTGCGTGAGCAGTTCTTC. It encodes CASSFSLREQFF.

V gene TRBV7-2 combines with J gene TRBJ2-7; 13 nucleotides align to TRBD2. Trimming cost V 5 bases and J 5 bases; bases outside gene matches: 3. The germline V gene has CDR1 SGHTA and CDR2 FQGNSA. The CDR3 spans 14 residues. The CDR3 spells CASSRTSGSHEQYF. CDR3 nucleotide sequence: TGTGCCAGCAGCCGGACTAGCGGGAGCCACGAGCAGTACTTC. The variable domain in full, completed from reference TRBV7-2 and TRBJ2-7, reads GAGVSQSPSNKVTEKGKDVELRCDPISGHTALYWYRQSLGQGLEFLIYFQGNSAPDKSGLPSDRFSAERTGGSVSTLTIQRTQQEDSAVYLCASSRTSGSHEQYFGPGTRLTVT.

V gene TRBV6-6 combines with J gene TRBJ2-6, with 8 nucleotides matching TRBD1. The germline V gene encodes CDR1 MNHNY and CDR2 SVGAGI (reference sequence). After removal of 5 bases from V and 11 bases from J, the junction contained 2 bases not matched to a gene. This CDR3 has 12 amino acids. This CDR3 is CASSPTGDVLTF. Here the CDR3 DNA reads TGTGCCAGCAGTCCGACAGGGGACGTCCTGACTTTC.

CDR3 DNA sequence: TGTGCCAGCAGTTACGATTTTGGGAGGGGAGGAGTGTCACCCCTCCACTTT. Amino acid sequence: CASSYDFGRGGVSPLHF. This chain joins TRBV6-2 or TRBV6-3 and TRBJ1-6; TRBD1 might be the D (5 bases). The CDR3 is made up of 17 amino acids. Germline CDR1 reads MNHEY; CDR2 reads SVGEGT. V was pared by 2 bases and J by 10 bases, with 21 bases between.

This CDR3 is CASRIAGGPYNEQFF. CDR3 bases: TGTGCCAGCAGAATAGCGGGGGGGCCTTACAATGAGCAGTTCTTC. This chain connects TRBV27 to TRBJ2-1; 11 bases line up with TRBD2. V trimming: 6 bases; J trimming: 4 bases; junction bases outside the gene matches: 5. The CDR3 has 15 amino acids. Looked up from germline, CDR1 is MNHEY and CDR2 is SMNVEV (reference sequence).

The rearrangement uses TRBV28 and TRBJ2-2; TRBD1 aligns across 7 bases. The germline V gene has CDR1 MDHEN and CDR2 SYDVKM. CDR3 size: 16 residues. V lost 5 bases to trimming and J lost 8 bases; unmatched junction nucleotides: 14. The CDR3 loop is CASSLGTAEGSGELFF. The CDR3 DNA is TGTGCCAGCAGTCTGGGGACAGCAGAGGGTTCGGGGGAGCTGTTTTTT.

The V call is TRBV2, the J call TRBJ1-1; 7 bases agree with TRBD1. This CDR3 region has 15 residues. Germline CDR1 and CDR2: SNHLY and FYNNEI. Losses at the gene ends were 6 bases for V and 4 bases for J; bases not matched to a gene: 11. The CDR3 coding sequence is TGTGCCAGCAGGCCGACAGGGTCGAGGGGCACTGAAGCTTTCTTT. It encodes CASRPTGSRGTEAFF.

The J gene is TRBJ2-7, the V gene TRBV18; D unclear. The V gene lost 3 bases and the J gene lost 0 bases, with 9 bases spanning the gap. The V gene's germline CDR1 is KGHSH and CDR2 LQKENI. The CDR3 contains 14 residues. CDR3 DNA sequence: TGTGCCAGCTCACCCCACCCGAGCTCCTACGAGCAGTACTTC. Amino acids: CASSPHPSSYEQYF. The full variable domain, rest sourced from reference TRBV18 and TRBJ2-7, is NAGVMQNPRHLVRRRGQEARLRCSPMKGHSHVYWYRQLPEEGLKFMVYLQKENIIDESGMPKERFSAEFPKEGPSILRIQQVVRGDSAAYFCASSPHPSSYEQYFGPGTRLTVT.

CDR3 residues: CSASRNSGENIQYF. DNA of the CDR3: TGCAGTGCTAGTCGCAATAGCGGCGAAAACATTCAGTACTTC. The chain joins TRBV20-1 to TRBJ2-4; the D gene is possibly TRBD2 (6 bases). V lost 3 bases, J lost 5 bases, and 14 bases lay in between. This CDR3 region has 14 residues. CDR1 is DFQATT, CDR2 SNEGSKA, per germline (reference sequence).

The chain couples TRBV6-6 to TRBJ2-7, with 7 bases that match TRBD2. The germline gives CDR1 MNHNY, CDR2 SVGAGI (reference sequence). CDR3 length: 14 amino acids. With 6 bases clipped from V and 0 bases from J, the junction kept 5 bases outside the gene matches. In DNA form, the CDR3 reads TGTGCCAGCAGGATCCGGGACTACTCCTACGAGCAGTACTTC. It encodes CASRIRDYSYEQYF.

This chain connects TRBV19 to TRBJ2-3; 7 bases are shared with TRBD2. The junction had 19 bases not matched to a gene; V was cut back by 8 bases and J by 5 bases. The germline CDR1 and CDR2 sequences are LNHDA and SQIVND (reference sequence). This CDR3 contains 17 residues. The CDR3 region is CASGMWGGKIEIDTQYF. The DNA of the CDR3 is TGTGCCAGTGGGATGTGGGGGGGGAAGATTGAGATAGATACGCAGTATTTT.

V is TRBV30 and J is TRBJ2-2; TRBD1 agrees at 7 bases. The junction had 7 bases not matched to a gene; V was cut back by 4 bases and J by 8 bases. CDR3 length: 13 residues. CDR1 and CDR2 (germline): GTSNPN, SVGIG (reference sequence). The CDR3 loop reads CAWIPRGLGELFF. The CDR3 nucleotides are TGTGCCTGGATACCGAGGGGGCTAGGGGAGCTGTTTTTT.

V gene TRBV11-2 combines with J gene TRBJ2-6; D perhaps matches TRBD1 (6 bases). V lost 4 bases and J lost 2, with 9 bases in between. The CDR3 is made up of 15 amino acids. CDR1 SGHAT and CDR2 FQNNGV come from the germline V gene. CDR3 bases: TGTGCCAGCAGCTGGAGACAGGCTGGGGCCAACGTCCTGACTTTC. Amino acids: CASSWRQAGANVLTF.

The CDR3 region has the DNA TGCAGCGTTGGCCGGTTGACTAGCGGTTTCGATGAGCAGTTCTTC. Amino acids: CSVGRLTSGFDEQFF. The chain joins TRBV29-1 to TRBJ2-1; 9 bases match TRBD2. This CDR3 contains 15 residues. The V and J ends lost 4 bases and 8 bases, in that order; junction bases with no gene match: 12. Per germline, CDR1 SQVTM and CDR2 ANQGSEA.

The chain is built from TRBV5-6 and TRBJ1-4; TRBD1 matches at 9 bases. The CDR3 extends over 17 amino acids. The junction had 5 bases not matched to a gene; V was cut back by 1 base and J by 1 base. The V gene's germline CDR1 is SGHDT and CDR2 YYEEEE. CDR3 residues: CASSLTGQGRTNEKLFF. The DNA for the CDR3 is TGTGCCAGCAGCTTGACCGGACAGGGGAGAACTAATGAAAAACTGTTTTTT.

The chain is built from TRBV5-4 and TRBJ2-2; tentative D call: TRBD2 (5 bases). This CDR3 spans 15 amino acids. Looked up from germline, CDR1 is SGHNT and CDR2 is YYREEE (reference sequence). Trimming cost V 7 bases and J 4 bases, with 17 bases left between them. The CDR3 DNA reads TGTGCCAGCCGAGGGTCTCGCGGCGGCACCGGGGAGCTGTTTTTT. Amino acids: CASRGSRGGTGELFF.

The CDR3 is CATSDRDKRINEQFF. CDR3 DNA: TGTGCCACCAGTGACCGGGACAAGAGGATCAATGAGCAGTTCTTC. J is TRBJ2-1 and V is TRBV24-1, with a weak D call TRBD1 (6 bases). CDR1 KGHDR and CDR2 SFDVKD come from the germline V gene. V lost 4 bases and J lost 6, with 15 bases in between. The CDR3 runs 15 residues.

The table lists this clone with a count of one. The V and J genes are TRBV9 and TRBJ1-4; no clear D gene. CDR1 SGDLS and CDR2 YYNGEE come from the germline V gene. The CDR3 is 14 amino acids. V was trimmed by 4 bases and J by 4 bases, leaving 11 bases between them. The CDR3 reads CASSPIGGNEKLFF. The CDR3 DNA is TGTGCCAGCAGCCCTATAGGAGGTAATGAAAAACTGTTTTTT.